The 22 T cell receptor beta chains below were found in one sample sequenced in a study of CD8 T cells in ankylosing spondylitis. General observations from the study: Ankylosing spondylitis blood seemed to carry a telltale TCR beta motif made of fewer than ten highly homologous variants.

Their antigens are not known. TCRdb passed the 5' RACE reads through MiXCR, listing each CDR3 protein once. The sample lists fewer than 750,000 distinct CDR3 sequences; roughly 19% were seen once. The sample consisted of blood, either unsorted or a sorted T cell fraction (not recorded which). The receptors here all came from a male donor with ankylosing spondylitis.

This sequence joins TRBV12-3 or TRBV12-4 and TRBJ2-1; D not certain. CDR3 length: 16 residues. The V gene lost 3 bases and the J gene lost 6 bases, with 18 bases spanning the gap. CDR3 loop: CASSLSSRRACNEQFF. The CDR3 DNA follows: TGTGCCAGCAGTTTGTCCTCCCGTCGGGCTTGCAATGAGCAGTTCTTC.

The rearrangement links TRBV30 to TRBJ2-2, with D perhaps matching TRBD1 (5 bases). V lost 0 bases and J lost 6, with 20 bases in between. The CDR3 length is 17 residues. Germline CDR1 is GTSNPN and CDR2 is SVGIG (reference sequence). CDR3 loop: CAWSVLGRVGIAGELFF. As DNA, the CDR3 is TGTGCCTGGAGTGTACTGGGCAGGGTTGGTATCGCCGGGGAGCTGTTTTTT.

Written as DNA, the CDR3 is TGTGCCAGCAGCAAGGGACAGTTGAATACGCAGTATTTT. Its protein is CASSKGQLNTQYF. V is TRBV3-1 and J is TRBJ2-3; 7 bases map to TRBD1. The V gene end was trimmed by 5 bases and the J gene end by 7 bases; junction bases not matched to a gene: 6. Germline CDR1 LGHDT, CDR2 YNNKEL (reference sequence). The CDR3 extends over 13 amino acids.

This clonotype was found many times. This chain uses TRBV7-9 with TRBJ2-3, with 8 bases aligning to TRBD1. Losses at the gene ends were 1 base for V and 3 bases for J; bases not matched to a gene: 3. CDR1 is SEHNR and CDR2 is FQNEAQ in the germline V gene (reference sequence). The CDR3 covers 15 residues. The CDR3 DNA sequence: TGTGCCAGCAGCTTAGACAGGGGGAGGACAGATACGCAGTATTTT. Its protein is CASSLDRGRTDTQYF.

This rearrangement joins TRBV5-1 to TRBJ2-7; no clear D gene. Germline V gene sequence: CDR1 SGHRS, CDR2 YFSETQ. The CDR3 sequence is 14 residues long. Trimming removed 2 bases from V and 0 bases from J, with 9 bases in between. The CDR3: CASSLRAYSYEQYF. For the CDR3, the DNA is TGCGCCAGCAGCTTAAGAGCGTACTCCTACGAGCAGTACTTC.

The CDR3 here is CASSMSGLASDTQYF. In DNA form, the CDR3 reads TGTGCCAGTAGTATGTCGGGACTAGCGTCAGATACGCAGTATTTT. The J gene is TRBJ2-3, the V gene TRBV19; the match to TRBD2 covers 10 bases. CDR3 length: 15 amino acids. Germline-derived CDR1 and CDR2 are LNHDA and SQIVND (reference sequence). Trimming removed 3 bases from V and 4 bases from J; junction bases left unmatched: 4.

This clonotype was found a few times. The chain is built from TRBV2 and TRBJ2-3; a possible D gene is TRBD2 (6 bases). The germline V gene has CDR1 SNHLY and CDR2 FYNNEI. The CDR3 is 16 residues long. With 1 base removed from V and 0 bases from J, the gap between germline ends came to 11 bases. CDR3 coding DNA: TGTGCCAGCAGTGAAGGGGGGACTGGGAGCACAGATACGCAGTATTTT. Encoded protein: CASSEGGTGSTDTQYF.

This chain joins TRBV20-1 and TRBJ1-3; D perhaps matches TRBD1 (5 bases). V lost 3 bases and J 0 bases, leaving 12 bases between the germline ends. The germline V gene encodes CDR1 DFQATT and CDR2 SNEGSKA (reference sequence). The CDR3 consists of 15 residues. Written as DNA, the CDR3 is TGCAGTGCTAGTCATGGACAAAGCTCTGGAAACACCATATATTTT. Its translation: CSASHGQSSGNTIYF.

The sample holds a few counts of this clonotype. The CDR3 coding sequence is TGTGCCAGCAGCGTAGAGGAGGGAATTACGGGAGAAAAACTGTTTTTT. Translating it yields CASSVEEGITGEKLFF. The rearrangement links TRBV9 to TRBJ1-4; D unclear. CDR3 length: 16 residues. Germline loops: CDR1 SGDLS, CDR2 YYNGEE. Trimming stripped 0 bases from V and 8 bases from J, with 17 bases between. The variable domain in full, completed from reference TRBV9 and TRBJ1-4, reads DSGVTQTPKHLITATGQRVTLRCSPRSGDLSVYWYQQSLDQGLQFLIQYYNGEERAKGNILERFSAQQFPDLHSELNLSSLELGDSALYFCASSVEEGITGEKLFFGSGTQLSVL.

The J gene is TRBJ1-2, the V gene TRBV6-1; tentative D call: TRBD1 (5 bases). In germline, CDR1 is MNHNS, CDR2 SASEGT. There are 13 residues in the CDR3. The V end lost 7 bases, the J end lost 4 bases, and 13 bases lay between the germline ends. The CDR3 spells CASTLGGGYGYTF. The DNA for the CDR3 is TGTGCCAGCACCTTGGGGGGGGGCTATGGCTACACCTTC.

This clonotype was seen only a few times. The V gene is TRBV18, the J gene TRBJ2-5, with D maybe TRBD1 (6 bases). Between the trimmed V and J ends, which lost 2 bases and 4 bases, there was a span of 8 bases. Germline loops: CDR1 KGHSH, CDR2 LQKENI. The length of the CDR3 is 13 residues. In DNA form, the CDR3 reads TGTGCCAGCTCACCAATGGGGGCAGAGACCCAGTACTTC. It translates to CASSPMGAETQYF.

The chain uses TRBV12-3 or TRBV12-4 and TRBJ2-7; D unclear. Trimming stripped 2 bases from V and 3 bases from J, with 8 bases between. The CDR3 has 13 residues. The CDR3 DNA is TGTGCCAGCAGTTTATTACAGAACTACGAGCAGTACTTC. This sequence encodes CASSLLQNYEQYF.

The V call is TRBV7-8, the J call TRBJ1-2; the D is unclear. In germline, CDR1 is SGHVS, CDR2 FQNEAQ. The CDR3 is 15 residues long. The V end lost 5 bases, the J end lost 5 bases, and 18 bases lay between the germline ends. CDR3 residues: CASSLGGGNDYGYTF. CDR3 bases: TGTGCCAGCAGCCTCGGTGGAGGGAACGATTATGGCTACACCTTC.

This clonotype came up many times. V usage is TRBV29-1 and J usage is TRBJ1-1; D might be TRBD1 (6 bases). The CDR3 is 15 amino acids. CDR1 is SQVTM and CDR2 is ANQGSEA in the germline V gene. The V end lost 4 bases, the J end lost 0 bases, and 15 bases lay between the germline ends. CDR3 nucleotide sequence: TGCAGCGTTGTGGGGGGCGCGAACATGAACACTGAAGCTTTCTTT. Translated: CSVVGGANMNTEAFF.

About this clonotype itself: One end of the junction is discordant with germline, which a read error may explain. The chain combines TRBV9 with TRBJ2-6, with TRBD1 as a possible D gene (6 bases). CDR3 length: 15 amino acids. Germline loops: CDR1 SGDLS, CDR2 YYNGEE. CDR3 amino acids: CASSVRGFGANVLTF. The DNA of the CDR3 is TGCGCCAGCAGCGTCAGGGGTTTTGGGGCCAACGTCCTGACTTTC.

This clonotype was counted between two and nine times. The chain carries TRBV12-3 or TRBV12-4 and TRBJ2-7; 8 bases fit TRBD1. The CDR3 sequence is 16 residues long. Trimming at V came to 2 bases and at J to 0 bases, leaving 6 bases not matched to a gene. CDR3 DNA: TGTGCCAGCAGTTTACTCGGACAGGGACCCTCCTACGAGCAGTACTTC. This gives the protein CASSLLGQGPSYEQYF.

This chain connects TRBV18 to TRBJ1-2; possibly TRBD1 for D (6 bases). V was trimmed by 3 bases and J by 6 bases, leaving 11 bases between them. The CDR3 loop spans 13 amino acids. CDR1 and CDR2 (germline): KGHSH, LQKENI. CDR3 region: CASSPAGGHGYTF. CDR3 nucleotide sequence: TGTGCCAGCTCACCGGCCGGGGGCCATGGCTACACCTTC.

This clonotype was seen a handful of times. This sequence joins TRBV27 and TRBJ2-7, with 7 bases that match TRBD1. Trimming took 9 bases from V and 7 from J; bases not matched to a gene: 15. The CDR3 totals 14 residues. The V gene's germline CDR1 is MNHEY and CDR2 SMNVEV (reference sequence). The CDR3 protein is CASSRSTGAGEQYF. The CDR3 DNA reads TGTGCCAGTAGCCGATCCACAGGGGCTGGGGAGCAGTACTTC.

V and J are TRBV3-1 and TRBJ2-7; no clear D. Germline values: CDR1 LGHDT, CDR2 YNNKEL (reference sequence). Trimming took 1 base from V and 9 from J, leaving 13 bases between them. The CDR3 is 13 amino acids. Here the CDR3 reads CASSQGSIQVQYF. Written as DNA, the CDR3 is TGTGCCAGCAGCCAAGGGTCAATTCAGGTGCAGTACTTC.

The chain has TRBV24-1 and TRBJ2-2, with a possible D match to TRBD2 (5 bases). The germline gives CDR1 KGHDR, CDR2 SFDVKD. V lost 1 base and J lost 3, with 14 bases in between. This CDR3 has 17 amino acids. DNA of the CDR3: TGTGCCACCAGTGATTTATTCGGCGGGCCCGACACCGGGGAGCTGTTTTTT. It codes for CATSDLFGGPDTGELFF.

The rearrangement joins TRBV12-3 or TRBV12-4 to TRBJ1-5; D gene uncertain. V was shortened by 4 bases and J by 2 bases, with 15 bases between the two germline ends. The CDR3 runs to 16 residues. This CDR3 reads CASSSGWGGGNQPQHF. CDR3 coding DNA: TGTGCCAGCAGTTCCGGGTGGGGAGGCGGCAATCAGCCCCAGCATTTT.

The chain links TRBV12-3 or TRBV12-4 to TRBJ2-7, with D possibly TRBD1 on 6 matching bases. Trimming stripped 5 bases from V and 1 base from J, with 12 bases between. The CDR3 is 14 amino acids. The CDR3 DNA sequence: TGTGCCAGCAGTGACGACAGGATGTCCTACGAGCAGTACTTC. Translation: CASSDDRMSYEQYF.